This T cell receptor beta chain was identified during a study of T-cell memory formation after mild COVID-19. CDR3 size: 14 residues. Germline V gene lookup returns CDR1 KGHSH and CDR2 LQKENI. The V and J ends lost 4 bases and 3 bases respectively, with 12 bases between them. Points from the study as a whole: Clones contracting day 15 to 85 were balanced CD4/CD8; later expanders leaned CD4+.

MiXCR, applied by TCRdb to the 5' RACE reads, yields one record per CDR3 protein. The sample yields hundreds of thousands of distinct CDR3 sequences, around 15% seen once. In regard to this clonotype: Its antigen is as yet unknown.

The receptor was derived from a man younger than 30 who had mild COVID-19 (a few samples of this study predate the infection). Cell type and time point are not known. The gene calls are TRBV18 and TRBJ2-5; D perhaps matches TRBD1 (6 bases). Sequencing input: PBMCs or a T cell subset sorted from them (not recorded which). The CDR3 nucleotides read TGTGCCAGCTCACGGGGCAGGGGAAAAGAGACCCAGTACTTC. Translated: CASSRGRGKETQYF.